A single sample is the source of the 11 T cell receptor beta chains below, sequenced in a study of blood T cell repertoires in COVID-19. Libraries were prepared by immunoSEQ multiplex PCR; TCRdb keeps only in-frame clonotypes and omits some of them. This repertoire shows hundreds of thousands of clones, 86% found once; its top ten account for around 2.1%. Sequencing was performed on PBMCs or T cells enriched from blood (not recorded which). These receptors all stem from a woman between 50 and 59 years old who had recovered from COVID-19.

This rearrangement joins TRBV11-2 to TRBJ2-1; no clear D gene. Germline V gene sequence: CDR1 SGHAT, CDR2 FQNNGV. The CDR3 consists of 14 residues. Trimming took 10 bases from V and 2 from J, leaving 15 bases between them. CDR3 sequence reads: CATSSSLAYNEQFF. The CDR3 nucleotides read TGTGCCACCTCCTCTTCACTTGCCTACAATGAGCAGTTCTTC.

This chain uses TRBV19 with TRBJ2-5; D gene unclear. This CDR3 is built from 13 residues. Trimming shortened V by 4 bases and J by 5 bases, and 11 bases separated the two germline ends. Per the germline V gene, CDR1 is LNHDA and CDR2 is SQIVND (reference sequence). Here the CDR3 reads CASSTDRSETQYF. CDR3 DNA: TGTGCCAGTAGTACAGATCGTAGCGAGACCCAGTACTTC. The full variable domain, rest sourced from reference TRBV19 and TRBJ2-5, is DGGITQSPKYLFRKEGQNVTLSCEQNLNHDAMYWYRQDPGQGLRLIYYSQIVNDFQKGDIAEGYSVSREKKESFPLTVTSAQKNPTAFYLCASSTDRSETQYFGPGTRLLVL.

This sequence joins TRBV6-5 and TRBJ1-4; 9 positions match TRBD1. This CDR3 contains 14 residues. The germline V gene encodes CDR1 MNHEY and CDR2 SVGAGI. With V trimmed by 6 bases and J by 2 bases, 1 base remained unmatched. The CDR3 loop reads CASRTGGTNEKLFF. Here the CDR3 DNA reads TGTGCCAGCAGGACAGGGGGGACTAATGAAAAACTGTTTTTT.

The V and J genes are TRBV11-3 and TRBJ2-5, with a weak D call TRBD1 (5 bases). Germline V gene sequence: CDR1 SGHNT, CDR2 YENEEA. V lost 1 base to trimming and J lost 0 bases, with 12 bases between them. CDR3 length: 16 amino acids. CDR3 in amino acids: CASSLGTSGYQETQYF. DNA for the CDR3: TGTGCCAGCAGCTTAGGGACCTCAGGGTACCAAGAGACCCAGTACTTC.

This clone showed up just a few times. V gene TRBV7-9 combines with J gene TRBJ1-2; D may be TRBD1 (6 bases). V lost 6 bases and J 5 bases, leaving 19 bases between the germline ends. CDR3 length: 15 amino acids. Looked up from germline, CDR1 is SEHNR and CDR2 is FQNEAQ (reference sequence). For the CDR3, the DNA is TGTGCCAGCAGTAAAGGGGGAACTTCGCAGTATGGCTACACCTTC. Translation gives CASSKGGTSQYGYTF. The variable domain in full, with the rest retrieved from reference TRBV7-9 and TRBJ1-2, is DTGVSQNPRHKITKRGQNVTFRCDPISEHNRLYWYRQTLGQGPEFLTYFQNEAQLEKSRLLSDRFSAERPKGSFSTLEIQRTEQGDSAMYLCASSKGGTSQYGYTFGSGTRLTVV.

This chain connects TRBV7-3 to TRBJ2-1; D is possibly TRBD2 (6 bases). This CDR3 is 13 amino acids long. Deletions cut 5 bases from V and 4 bases from J, with 9 bases between. Germline V gene lookup returns CDR1 SGHTA and CDR2 FQGTGA. The CDR3, as DNA: TGTGCCAGCAGCCGGGGGAGTTACAATGAGCAGTTCTTC. Protein sequence: CASSRGSYNEQFF.

The chain joins TRBV24-1 to TRBJ1-6; TRBD1 aligns across 7 bases. The CDR3 is made up of 14 amino acids. V lost 4 bases to trimming and J lost 5 bases; unmatched junction nucleotides: 1. Germline V CDR1 and CDR2: KGHDR, SFDVKD. The CDR3 protein is CATSEGQNNSPLHF. DNA for the CDR3: TGTGCCACCAGTGAGGGACAGAATAATTCACCCCTCCACTTT.

The gene calls are TRBV30 and TRBJ1-1, with D unresolved. CDR1 GTSNPN and CDR2 SVGIG come from the germline V gene (reference sequence). The CDR3 totals 13 residues. V lost 3 bases to trimming and J lost 5 bases, with 13 bases between them. CDR3 bases: TGTGCCTGGAGACGAGGAGAGAGGACTGAAGCTTTCTTT. Its protein is CAWRRGERTEAFF.

The chain is built from TRBV4-1 and TRBJ1-5, with 7 bases identical to TRBD1. From germline, CDR1 is MGHRA and CDR2 YSYEKL. Trimming removed 1 base from V and 5 bases from J; junction bases left unmatched: 5. CDR3 length equals 15 residues. CDR3 loop: CASSQADRDHQPQHF. The CDR3 DNA reads TGCGCCAGCAGCCAAGCTGACAGGGACCATCAGCCCCAGCATTTT.

V is TRBV7-2 and J is TRBJ2-7; 7 bases agree with TRBD1. With 5 bases clipped from V and 2 bases from J, the junction kept 6 bases outside the gene matches. The V gene's germline CDR1 is SGHTA and CDR2 FQGNSA. The CDR3 runs to 14 residues. CDR3 residues: CASSSIDRAYEQYF. CDR3 nucleotide sequence: TGTGCCAGCAGCAGCATCGACAGGGCCTACGAGCAGTACTTC. The full variable domain, rest sourced from reference TRBV7-2 and TRBJ2-7, is GAGVSQSPSNKVTEKGKDVELRCDPISGHTALYWYRQSLGQGLEFLIYFQGNSAPDKSGLPSDRFSAERTGGSVSTLTIQRTQQEDSAVYLCASSSIDRAYEQYFGPGTRLTVT.

J is TRBJ2-7 and V is TRBV11-1, with D perhaps matching TRBD1 (6 bases). The CDR3 has 14 amino acids. CDR1 is SGHAT and CDR2 is FQDESV in the germline V gene (reference sequence). The germline V and J ends were trimmed by 5 bases and 5 bases, with 16 bases remaining between them. In DNA, the CDR3 is TGTGCCAGCAGCCAACTACAGGGAACGCACGAGCAGTACTTC. Translated: CASSQLQGTHEQYF.